This T cell receptor (beta chain) was identified in a study of cytomegalovirus exposure and HLA in healthy donors (TCRdb year 2017). Regarding the study in general: According to an earlier analysis of several hundred of the donors, some 180 million T cells yielded roughly 100 million unique TCR beta sequences and 250 to 350 Gb of sequence data. An early release covering roughly 600 HLA-typed donors comprised about 320 gigabases of sequencing data and roughly 86 million unique TCR sequences. Among about 390 genotyped donors of the cohort, an average of around 240,000 unique TCR beta nucleotide sequences were sequenced per donor, about a sixth of them non-productive. Four to six DR-DQ haplotypes were handled as single units for association and clustering because linkage in the cohort was strong. Along with the roughly 610-subject first cohort, a separate validation cohort of around 110 different subjects was used. A later genetic analysis used genome-wide SNP genotypes for about 60% of the 666 donors, treating that subset as a discovery cohort. To decide whether each TCR beta V gene segment behaved as functional or pseudogenic, an earlier analysis of some 540 of the donors relied on high-throughput TCR beta sequencing. The T cell repertoires of 550 to 850 subjects were profiled by immunosequencing and related to cytomegalovirus serostatus. Rather than drawing on any new phenotypic data, the later analysis identified candidate immune exposures from TCR beta sequences and the way those sequences occurred across donors. The aim of the study was to test whether cataloging public T cell receptors could identify signatures of past pathogen exposure. All discovery cohort repertoires had been generated on a single sequencing platform. A later analysis re-examined previously published TCR beta repertoires from about 700 donors and added high-resolution HLA genotyping to investigate patterns of TCR occurrence. Typing coverage varied by locus: roughly 620-640 donors for A, B, C, DRB1 and DQB1; approximately 500 for DQA1; more than 600 for DPA1; around 450 for DPB1. Donor age, sex, ethnicity and CMV serostatus were compiled alongside the repertoire data. The genetic ancestry cluster associated with self-reported Caucasian donors included roughly four fifths of the roughly 410 genotyped donors. HLA typing covered class I and class II loci at four-digit resolution. To predict cytomegalovirus infection status, the study combined high-throughput TCR immunosequencing, statistical association of individual TCRs with disease status, and machine learning.

The cohort comprised under 700 healthy bone marrow donors. Cohort members were all nominally healthy when sampled, although unrecorded immune exposures were likely present. The donor was CMV seropositive and was included in the group of almost 300 seropositive cohort members. A peripheral blood sample was provided by each donor, and peripheral blood mononuclear cells were used for TCR beta sequencing. Genomic DNA extraction from the blood cell samples was performed with the Qiagen DNeasy Blood Extraction Kit. Trimming costs V 4 bases and J 3 bases, and their ends lie 20 bases apart. Looking up the germline V gene yields CDR1 SGHRS and CDR2 YFSETQ. Measured from the cysteine to the phenylalanine, the CDR3 is 16 residues long. Only the CDR3 portion is preserved as DNA: 48 bases, with reading frame beginning at the first base. This clone was counted only a few times. Its recognized antigen is unknown. A far more abundant clone sits one base away, making this likely a read error. The same CDR3 is also encoded by other DNA sequences in this sample.

The paper as a whole reports these results and caveats: This cohort had only TCR beta chains sequenced, and the lack of alpha or paired-chain data limited which features could be detected. In a later genetic analysis, fewer N-insertions in productive TCRs were reported among donors in an Asian-associated ancestry cluster than the roughly 700-donor mean. In both the original and validation cohorts, the classifier was reported to diagnose cytomegalovirus status with high specificity and sensitivity. The presence/absence analyses assumed that sequencing depth was roughly uniform across donors, and that assumption may not be true. Across donors, most TCR sequences were observed very rarely, whereas some public TCRs were present in many individuals. In a later analysis, most CMV-associated TCR beta chains were found to appear HLA-restricted, with HLA associations seemingly driven largely by CMV exposure. Correlated functional status among segregating V segments might reflect linkage disequilibrium, but an unknown experimental factor could not be ruled out. In a later analysis, several top co-occurrence clusters were reported to appear linked to parvovirus B19, influenza, CMV and Epstein-Barr virus. A later analysis found that TCR association rates varied across HLA loci, with DRB1 alleles showing the most associated TCRs and HLA-C alleles the fewest. The earlier analysis of 450 to 700 of the donors excluded roughly 17 rarely observed V segments, including chromosome 9 orphons, because counts were too low. In a later genetic analysis, a missense DCLRE1C variant was associated with V-gene and J-gene trimming of TCR beta chains, and the association was replicated in an independent cohort. Immune exposure information for the cohort was limited to CMV serostatus. The authors suggested that the approach could potentially be extended to other disease states and immunological phenotypes. HLA typing was unavailable for some donors at each locus, so association tests used only the typed subset. When HLA alleles, especially DR and DQ, strongly co-occurred, TCR associations were difficult to assign to individual alleles. A later analysis found that HLA-associated TCR beta chains were more clonally expanded and had lower generation probabilities than equally common non-associated chains. A few of the identified cytomegalovirus-associated TCR beta chains were confirmed in vitro to be specific for cytomegalovirus antigens. Because the 87-base-pair reads could not distinguish some IMGT-functional V segments, including TRBV6-2 and TRBV6-3, those segments were excluded. An earlier analysis of approximately 600 of the donors showed that most TCR beta V segments appeared in productive rearrangements either about 87% or about 30% of the time, which broadly matched IMGT annotations. A cluster of highly shared sequence variants was judged likely to be a technical artifact of the sequencing pipeline. At a false discovery rate of 0.05, a later analysis linked 16,951 TCR beta sequences to specific HLA alleles. A further reported finding was that TCR beta sequences accurately predicted the HLA-A and HLA-B alleles for most subjects in the first cohort. The study listed 150 to 200 TCR beta chains as associated with cytomegalovirus.

The library was prepared using the immunoSEQ multiplex PCR assay. A mixture of 60 forward primers for TCR Vbeta segments and 13 reverse primers for TCR Jbeta segments was used in the multiplex PCR. The CDR3 region of rearranged TCR beta genes was amplified from genomic DNA with a multiplex PCR assay. Amplified TCR beta libraries were sequenced as 87-base-pair reads on the Illumina HiSeq System. In the authors' own workflow: Across the roughly 700 repertoires, a later analysis counted 60 million to 90 million unique TCR beta chains, roughly 11 million of which were shared by at least two donors. Raw reads were error-corrected and collapsed into unique sequences by a nearest-neighbor algorithm in which closely related sequences were merged to remove PCR and sequencing errors. Alignment of CDR3 sequences to IMGT reference sequences was used to assign V, D and J gene segments. For a sequence to be retained, a match of at least six nucleotides was required to both a V gene segment and a J gene segment. A rearrangement counted as productive if the CDR3 had no stop codons and remained in frame with V and J, and every other rearrangement counted as non-productive. CDR3 was defined by IMGT convention, running from the second conserved V-encoded cysteine to the conserved J-encoded phenylalanine. Sequences without an unambiguous match to a single V gene segment were excluded from the earlier analysis of about 640 of the donors. In an earlier analysis of 587 of the donors, V segments were called functional above 56.7% productive rearrangements and were called segregating when the between-donor standard deviation exceeded 5%. A statistical classification framework was built for diagnosing cytomegalovirus status from the catalog of TCR beta chain sequences. A later analysis assigned V and J genes by comparing TCR nucleotide sequences with IMGT/GENE-DB human TR gene sequences. Using the TCRdist pipeline, a later analysis assigned CDR3 sequences along with most-parsimonious VDJ recombination scenarios. In a later analysis, every TCR beta chain was defined by the combination of its CDR3 amino acid sequence and its V-gene family, and reads without a unique V-gene family were dropped. To address suspected cross-contamination and a sequencing artifact, a later analysis removed 592 highly shared, low-generation-probability nucleotide sequences. For each public chain, a later analysis derived a clonal expansion index from normalized ranks of inferred template counts within each repertoire. In a later analysis, generation probabilities were computed using a VDJ recombination model fitted to out-of-frame rearrangements, and the results were checked against IGoR. In a later analysis, hypergeometric tests were used to score TCR-TCR, TCR-HLA and TCR-CMV co-occurrence, with a repertoire-size bias correction applied to TCR pairs. In a later analysis, false discovery rates were estimated by permuting HLA or CMV assignments 20 times. In a later analysis, co-occurring TCRs were grouped using DBSCAN, and TCRdist sequence similarity was added for clustering within HLA-allele-positive subsets. Repertoires with fewer than 30,000 or more than 120,000 public chains were left out of co-occurrence clustering, as were four to six repertoires with anomalous nucleotide sharing. Sourced from immuneACCESS, this table was stored by TCRdb with only in-frame sequences that have V and J called. A share of the clones is absent; for the studies checked, an unresolved V gene accounts for under half, and the remainder has no known explanation. The DNA gave D and trimming, while V, J and clone size come from that table. The table for this sample lists under 150,000 clones; roughly 85% of them were counted only once. The ten biggest clones cover less than 7% of the sample.

The chain links TRBV5-1 with TRBJ2-7; the D gene is possibly TRBD2, with 5 bases matching. The TCR comes from a woman aged 25-40 years in good health and CMV-seropositive. Specimen: PBMCs. The sequenced DNA is TGCGCCAGCAGCGATCCGGACTTGCCTGGGGACTACGAGCAGTACTTC. This yields the protein CASSDPDLPGDYEQYF.